These 20 T cell receptor beta chains originate from one sample sequenced in a study of human T cells and chemical hapten exposure. Time point meaning: patch test 2, 6 weeks after DPC sensitization. Regarding treatment: therapeutic diphenylcyclopropenone sensitization with weekly scalp DPC. MiXCR, run by TCRdb on the RACE reads, gives a single entry per CDR3 protein. This table holds tens of thousands of distinct CDR3 sequences, about 8.9% found once. Specimen: whole blood, collected in connection with sensitization to the hapten diphenylcyclopropenone (DPC). The receptors originated from a woman between 40 and 55 years old with alopecia areata. Some clones in this sample may be carry-over from other donors' samples.

The chain is built from TRBV9 and TRBJ2-1, with TRBD2 as a possible D gene (5 bases). V lost 0 bases and J lost 4, with 5 bases in between. The germline gives CDR1 SGDLS, CDR2 YYNGEE. The CDR3 totals 13 residues. The CDR3 sequence is CASSVGEYNEQFF. DNA for the CDR3: TGTGCCAGCAGCGTAGGGGAGTACAATGAGCAGTTCTTC.

This clonotype was detected many times. The chain carries TRBV7-9 and TRBJ2-6; 8 nucleotides align to TRBD1. Losses at the gene ends were 3 bases for V and 1 base for J; bases not matched to a gene: 8. Germline V CDR1 and CDR2: SEHNR, FQNEAQ (reference sequence). The CDR3 runs to 18 residues. The CDR3 protein is CASSFRDRRISGANVLTF. The DNA for the CDR3 is TGTGCCAGCAGCTTCCGGGACAGGCGGATTTCTGGGGCCAACGTCCTGACTTTC.

V usage is TRBV11-2 and J usage is TRBJ2-1, with 7 positions matching TRBD2. The J segment lost 5 bases and the V segment lost 1 base, leaving 8 bases of the junction unmatched. The CDR3 is made up of 16 amino acids. In germline, CDR1 is SGHAT, CDR2 FQNNGV. CDR3 DNA: TGTGCCAGCAGCTTAGGCGTAGGGACTACCAACAATGAGCAGTTCTTC. Residues: CASSLGVGTTNNEQFF.

This chain uses TRBV12-3 or TRBV12-4 with TRBJ1-6; no definite D call. The V and J ends lost 6 bases and 4 bases respectively, with 10 bases between them. The CDR3 consists of 14 residues. CDR3 nucleotide sequence: TGTGCCAGCAGATTTCGGGGTTATAATTCACCCCTCCACTTT. Translation gives CASRFRGYNSPLHF.

This clonotype was observed a handful of times. The chain uses TRBV5-5 and TRBJ2-7; the D call may be TRBD1 or TRBD2 (5 bases each). The CDR3 is 18 amino acids. The V gene's germline CDR1 is SGHKS and CDR2 YYEKEE (reference sequence). V lost 1 base, J lost 4 bases, and 24 bases lay in between. Here the CDR3 DNA reads TGTGCCAGCAGCTTGATCTCACCGGGGCAGGGTGCAATATACGAGCAGTACTTC. This encodes CASSLISPGQGAIYEQYF.

This clonotype turned up a few times. This chain joins TRBV29-1 and TRBJ1-1, with a weak D call TRBD1 (5 bases). CDR1 SQVTM and CDR2 ANQGSEA come from the germline V gene. Trimming removed 7 bases from V and 1 base from J, with 10 bases in between. The CDR3 totals 12 residues. Here the CDR3 DNA reads TGCAGCGCTGGGGACTCGAACACTGAAGCTTTCTTT. It translates to CSAGDSNTEAFF.

In this sample, this clonotype turned up a few times. The gene calls are TRBV5-1 and TRBJ2-5; D tentatively reads TRBD1 or TRBD2 (7 bases each). Trimming removed 4 bases from V and 1 base from J, with 11 bases in between. Germline CDR1 and CDR2: SGHRS and YFSETQ. CDR3 length: 14 residues. CDR3 sequence: CASSPGGAQETQYF. As DNA, the CDR3 is TGCGCCAGCAGCCCAGGGGGGGCCCAAGAGACCCAGTACTTC.

Many counts were recorded for this clonotype. The V gene is TRBV7-8, the J gene TRBJ1-1; D not resolved. Germline CDR1 and CDR2: SGHVS and FQNEAQ. V lost 0 bases, J lost 11 bases, and 10 bases lay in between. The CDR3 has 12 amino acids. In DNA form, the CDR3 reads TGTGCCAGCAGCTTAGCAACTCACGGGGCTTTCTTT. Protein product: CASSLATHGAFF.

This clonotype has a count of ten or more. The J gene is TRBJ1-2, the V gene TRBV14; D remains ambiguous. The V and J ends lost 4 bases and 4 bases respectively, with 13 bases between them. The germline CDR1 and CDR2 sequences are SGHDN and FVKESK. CDR3 size: 14 residues. The CDR3 loop is CASSPNNWGYGYTF. In nucleotides, the CDR3 is TGTGCCAGCAGCCCTAATAACTGGGGCTATGGCTACACCTTC.

This clonotype was observed many times. The genes are TRBV10-3 and TRBJ1-2; 8 nucleotides line up with TRBD1. There are 15 residues in the CDR3. Germline lookup yields CDR1 ENHRY and CDR2 SYGVKD. V trimming: 4 bases; J trimming: 6 bases; junction bases outside the gene matches: 10. CDR3 DNA: TGTGCCATCAGTGGTGGAGACAGGGGAATCGATGGCTACACCTTC. Translation: CAISGGDRGIDGYTF.

This clonotype was seen ten or more times. This chain links TRBV5-4 with TRBJ2-3; tentative D call: TRBD1 (6 bases). The CDR3 covers 13 residues. Germline assignment: CDR1 SGHNT and CDR2 YYREEE (reference sequence). V lost 4 bases and J 1 base, leaving 7 bases between the germline ends. CDR3 in DNA: TGTGCCAGCAGCGGGGGCCGCACAGATACGCAGTATTTT. Translation gives CASSGGRTDTQYF.

In its sample, this clonotype was seen many times. The rearrangement uses TRBV5-1 and TRBJ1-1; D is uncertain. Per germline, CDR1 SGHRS and CDR2 YFSETQ. The CDR3 has 15 residues. Trimming took 5 bases from V and 0 from J, leaving 14 bases between them. CDR3 loop: CASSKGRPMNTEAFF. CDR3 nucleotide sequence: TGCGCCAGCAGTAAGGGAAGACCCATGAACACTGAAGCTTTCTTT.

This clonotype was seen ten or more times. The V gene is TRBV7-2, the J gene TRBJ1-1; D is perhaps TRBD1 (5 bases). Germline loops: CDR1 SGHTA, CDR2 FQGNSA. The germline V and J ends were trimmed by 0 bases and 6 bases, with 5 bases remaining between them. CDR3 length equals 12 residues. The CDR3 coding sequence is TGTGCCAGCAGCTTAGCGGGGCCTGAAGCTTTCTTT. It specifies CASSLAGPEAFF.

The rearrangement links TRBV28 to TRBJ2-3, with 9 positions matching TRBD2. The CDR3 is 16 amino acids. Losses at the gene ends were 5 bases for V and 5 bases for J; bases not matched to a gene: 11. The germline gives CDR1 MDHEN, CDR2 SYDVKM. The CDR3 sequence: CASSPPGGGAGDTQYF. The CDR3 DNA is TGTGCCAGCAGTCCTCCAGGCGGGGGGGCCGGAGATACGCAGTATTTT.

This clonotype was seen at least ten times. The V call is TRBV27, the J call TRBJ2-7; 10 positions match TRBD2. CDR3 length equals 13 residues. The V and J ends lost 4 bases and 7 bases, in that order; junction bases with no gene match: 4. CDR1 is MNHEY, CDR2 SMNVEV, per germline (reference sequence). CDR3 bases: TGTGCCAGCAGTTCGCTAGCGGGGGATGAGCAGTACTTC. As protein: CASSSLAGDEQYF.

The chain employs TRBV21-1 and TRBJ1-2; no check of the table's D call, TRBD1, against the DNA was made. TRBV21-1 is described as a pseudogene. This CDR3 spans 15 amino acids. CDR3 protein: CASSKADRDNYGYTF. CDR3 DNA sequence: TGTGCCAGCAGCAAAGCAGACAGGGATAACTATGGCTACACCTTC.

This clonotype occurred many times. The chain joins TRBV29-1 to TRBJ2-1; D is ambiguous. V lost 5 bases to trimming and J lost 10 bases, with 9 bases between them. This CDR3 region has 10 residues. Germline lookup yields CDR1 SQVTM and CDR2 ANQGSEA. CDR3 sequence reads: CSVFDWEQFF. CDR3 coding DNA: TGCAGCGTTTTCGACTGGGAGCAGTTCTTC.

This clonotype was counted many times. The chain carries TRBV12-3 or TRBV12-4 and TRBJ2-7, with 9 positions matching TRBD1. The CDR3 spans 15 residues. The trim removed 5 bases at V and 4 bases at J, leaving 9 bases unmatched. In DNA, the CDR3 is TGTGCCAGCAGTCCGGGACAGGGTGGAATGTACGAGCAGTACTTC. Its translation: CASSPGQGGMYEQYF.

This clonotype was counted at least ten times. The genes are TRBV18 and TRBJ2-5, with D possibly being TRBD1 or TRBD2 (5 bases each). Germline lookup yields CDR1 KGHSH and CDR2 LQKENI. The CDR3 consists of 16 residues. The V gene lost 3 bases and the J gene lost 5 bases, with 19 bases spanning the gap. This CDR3 reads CASSPPNRGGGETQYF. CDR3 bases: TGTGCCAGCTCACCCCCTAACCGGGGCGGCGGTGAGACCCAGTACTTC.

The table lists this clonotype with many counts. J is TRBJ1-2 and V is TRBV6-5, with D possibly TRBD1 on 6 matching bases. This CDR3 is built from 13 residues. Trimming took off 5 bases at V and 0 bases at J, with 7 bases between the two ends. Germline CDR1 MNHEY, CDR2 SVGAGI. The CDR3 spells CASSPGANYGYTF. The CDR3 DNA is TGTGCCAGCAGTCCAGGGGCTAACTATGGCTACACCTTC.